Listed here are 32 T cell receptor beta chains from one sample, sequenced in a study of blood T cell repertoires in COVID-19. Assay used: immunoSEQ multiplex PCR; TCRdb lists only in-frame clones, some missing. Among roughly 160,000 clones listed, around 81% were seen once. Sequencing was done on a sample of peripheral blood. The receptor source for this set is a woman aged 80 or over with COVID-19, enrolled during active disease.

The rearrangement links TRBV18 to TRBJ2-1; tentatively, D is TRBD1 (5 bases). CDR1 and CDR2 from the germline V gene are KGHSH and LQKENI. This CDR3 region has 14 residues. Trimming removed 0 bases from V and 8 bases from J, with 11 bases in between. Here the CDR3 DNA reads TGTGCCAGCTCACCACCGTCTAGGGGCGATGAGCAGTTCTTC. This gives the protein CASSPPSRGDEQFF.

V and J are TRBV28 and TRBJ1-3; TRBD1 is a possible D gene (6 bases). Trimming pared 4 bases from V and 0 bases from J, leaving 13 bases between. This CDR3 region has 16 residues. Germline assignment: CDR1 MDHEN and CDR2 SYDVKM. The CDR3 region is CASSSGQTTSGNTIYF. In nucleotides, the CDR3 is TGTGCCAGCAGTTCCGGACAGACGACCTCTGGAAACACCATATATTTT.

This clone is a singleton in its sample. The rearrangement joins TRBV9 to TRBJ2-7; the D gene is possibly TRBD2 (5 bases). Per germline, CDR1 SGDLS and CDR2 YYNGEE. The CDR3 covers 12 residues. V shed 4 bases and J shed 2 bases, with 7 bases lying between them. DNA for the CDR3: TGTGCCAGCAGCCGGGAAACCTACGAGCAGTACTTC. It translates to CASSRETYEQYF.

The V and J genes are TRBV18 and TRBJ1-4; TRBD1 matches 7 bases. The V gene end was trimmed by 3 bases and the J gene end by 6 bases; junction bases not matched to a gene: 7. CDR3 length equals 15 residues. The germline gives CDR1 KGHSH, CDR2 LQKENI. DNA of the CDR3: TGTGCCAGCTCACCCAGACAGGGCCGAGATGAAAAACTGTTTTTT. Protein: CASSPRQGRDEKLFF.

V and J are TRBV28 and TRBJ2-3; 11 positions agree with TRBD2. Germline CDR1 and CDR2: MDHEN and SYDVKM. This CDR3 is built from 15 residues. J gave up 2 bases and V 8 bases, and 6 bases lay outside the gene matches. CDR3 protein: CASDRLAGNTDTQYF. As DNA, the CDR3 is TGTGCCAGCGATAGACTAGCGGGAAACACAGATACGCAGTATTTT.

The DNA of the CDR3 is TGCGCCAGCAGAGGGGGAGCTAGCGGGAGGGCAGATACGCAGTATTTT. This encodes CASRGGASGRADTQYF. J is TRBJ2-3 and V is TRBV5-1, with 12 positions matching TRBD2. Germline V gene lookup returns CDR1 SGHRS and CDR2 YFSETQ. V was pared by 5 bases and J by 4 bases, with 8 bases of the junction left unmatched. The CDR3 runs to 16 residues.

This clone turned up a few times. The chain employs TRBV2 and TRBJ2-7; tentative D call: TRBD2 (5 bases). The CDR3 covers 13 residues. Germline V gene sequence: CDR1 SNHLY, CDR2 FYNNEI. The germline V and J ends were trimmed by 5 bases and 1 base, with 9 bases remaining between them. The CDR3 loop is CASSPGTSYEQYF. CDR3 nucleotide sequence: TGTGCCAGCAGTCCGGGAACTTCCTACGAGCAGTACTTC.

This rearrangement joins TRBV2 to TRBJ1-6; D gene uncertain. Germline V gene sequence: CDR1 SNHLY, CDR2 FYNNEI. V gave up 8 bases and J gave up 9 bases, with 17 bases separating them. The length of the CDR3 is 14 residues. Written as DNA, the CDR3 is TGTGCCAGCTCGACGAGGGCTTCTCGTTCACCCCTCCACTTT. This gives the protein CASSTRASRSPLHF.

This rearrangement joins TRBV5-1 to TRBJ2-5, with D tentatively TRBD1 (6 bases). The CDR3 totals 17 residues. Germline CDR1 and CDR2: SGHRS and YFSETQ. V was cut by 4 bases and J by 2 bases, with 21 bases left in between. The DNA of the CDR3 is TGCGCCAGCAGCGTTGGAGCAGGGGTACAGTTTCAAGAGACCCAGTACTTC. This codes for CASSVGAGVQFQETQYF.

The chain employs TRBV29-1 and TRBJ1-2; D call uncertain. The ends were cut back, 4 bases at V and 8 bases at J, with 17 bases in the middle. Germline V lookup: CDR1 SQVTM, CDR2 ANQGSEA. The CDR3 loop spans 13 amino acids. CDR3 amino acids: CSVGSAPGEGYTF. DNA for the CDR3: TGCAGCGTTGGATCAGCCCCGGGAGAGGGCTACACCTTC. Supplemented by reference TRBV29-1 and TRBJ1-2, the full variable domain reads SAVISQKPSRDICQRGTSLTIQCQVDSQVTMMFWYRQQPGQSLTLIATANQGSEATYESGFVIDKFPISRPNLTFSTLTVSNMSPEDSSIYLCSVGSAPGEGYTFGSGTRLTVV.

The chain carries TRBV18 and TRBJ2-7, with 12 nucleotides matching TRBD2. The length of the CDR3 is 16 residues. Germline V CDR1 and CDR2: KGHSH, LQKENI. The junction had 10 bases not matched to a gene; V was cut back by 3 bases and J by 7 bases. CDR3: CASSPQTSGSAGEQYF. In DNA form, the CDR3 reads TGTGCCAGCTCACCGCAGACTAGCGGGAGCGCGGGGGAGCAGTACTTC.

V and J are TRBV7-3 and TRBJ2-1, with D perhaps TRBD2 (5 bases). V was clipped by 6 bases and J by 10 bases, with 19 bases between them. The CDR3 runs 14 residues. The germline V gene encodes CDR1 SGHTA and CDR2 FQGTGA. The CDR3, as DNA: TGTGCCAGCAGTCCGGGAATCGGCGCGGTCGAGCAGTTCTTC. Protein product: CASSPGIGAVEQFF.

The chain couples TRBV9 to TRBJ2-3; the D gene is possibly TRBD2 (6 bases). Germline CDR1 is SGDLS and CDR2 is YYNGEE. The CDR3 is 15 residues long. Trimming left V 0 bases short and J 5 bases short, with 13 bases between. This chain's CDR3 is CASSVDGRDIDTQYF. CDR3 DNA: TGTGCCAGCAGCGTAGACGGGAGAGATATAGATACGCAGTATTTT.

J is TRBJ2-5 and V is TRBV28, with 7 nucleotides matching TRBD1. With 4 bases clipped from V and 2 bases from J, the junction kept 7 bases outside the gene matches. Germline lookup yields CDR1 MDHEN and CDR2 SYDVKM. This CDR3 has 15 residues. CDR3 in DNA: TGTGCCAGCAGTTCTCCCGGACAGGCGCAAGAGACCCAGTACTTC. Amino acids: CASSSPGQAQETQYF.

V gene TRBV19 combines with J gene TRBJ1-2, with D unclear. The CDR3 has 16 amino acids. V was pared by 3 bases and J by 1 base, with 15 bases between. Germline V gene lookup returns CDR1 LNHDA and CDR2 SQIVND (reference sequence). The CDR3 nucleotides read TGTGCCAGTAGTATCCCAAGTGACACCTTTAACTATGGCTACACCTTC. Its protein is CASSIPSDTFNYGYTF.

The chain uses TRBV3-1 (or the pseudogene TRBV3-2) and TRBJ1-1, with D maybe TRBD1 (6 bases). CDR1 LGHDT and CDR2 YNNKEL come from the germline V gene (reference sequence). Trimming took off 4 bases at V and 10 bases at J, with 13 bases between the two ends. This CDR3 spans 12 amino acids. DNA for the CDR3: TGTGCCAGCAGCCTTAGTACCAGGGGAGCTTTCTTT. As protein: CASSLSTRGAFF.

The J gene is TRBJ2-2, the V gene TRBV5-1, with 7 bases matching TRBD1. The CDR3 has 13 amino acids. Trimming removed 4 bases from V and 5 bases from J; junction bases left unmatched: 2. Per the germline V gene, CDR1 is SGHRS and CDR2 is YFSETQ. The CDR3 sequence: CASSARGTGELFF. In DNA form, the CDR3 reads TGCGCCAGCAGCGCCAGGGGGACCGGGGAGCTGTTTTTT.

This chain uses TRBV19 with TRBJ1-5; maybe TRBD1 (6 bases). The germline V and J ends were trimmed by 1 base and 4 bases, with 14 bases remaining between them. The CDR3 totals 16 residues. Per germline, CDR1 LNHDA and CDR2 SQIVND (reference sequence). This CDR3 reads CASSIGRLGGNQPQHF. The DNA for the CDR3 is TGTGCCAGTAGTATAGGAAGGTTAGGGGGAAATCAGCCCCAGCATTTT.

This clone was recorded a few times. The chain has TRBV5-4 and TRBJ2-5, with 7 bases that match TRBD2. This CDR3 has 15 residues. Unmatched junction bases numbered 15, after V lost 7 bases and J lost 6 bases. Germline assignment: CDR1 SGHNT and CDR2 YYREEE (reference sequence). The CDR3 region is CASAPQAGSQKTQYF. The CDR3 nucleotides are TGTGCCAGCGCGCCCCAAGCGGGAAGCCAGAAGACCCAGTACTTC.

This clone has a handful of counts. The chain employs TRBV20-1 and TRBJ2-7; D not resolved. CDR3 length: 12 amino acids. Germline CDR1 reads DFQATT; CDR2 reads SNEGSKA (reference sequence). The V gene lost 3 bases and the J gene lost 4 bases, with 10 bases spanning the gap. The CDR3 reads CSASLFPYEQYF. CDR3 nucleotide sequence: TGCAGTGCTAGTCTATTTCCTTACGAGCAGTACTTC.

This chain uses TRBV7-8 with TRBJ1-6; 9 positions agree with TRBD1. Trimming removed 0 bases from V and 7 bases from J; junction bases left unmatched: 4. In germline, CDR1 is SGHVS, CDR2 FQNEAQ. CDR3 length: 16 amino acids. CDR3 coding DNA: TGTGCCAGCAGCTTAGCGCTTGGACAGGGGAATTCACCCCTCCACTTT. Its translation is CASSLALGQGNSPLHF. Full variable domain (remainder filled in from reference TRBV7-8 and TRBJ1-6): GAGVSQSPRYKVAKRGQDVALRCDPISGHVSLFWYQQALGQGPEFLTYFQNEAQLDKSGLPSDRFFAERPEGSVSTLKIQRTQQEDSAVYLCASSLALGQGNSPLHFGNGTRLTVT.

The chain employs TRBV10-3 and TRBJ2-3; a possible D gene is TRBD2 (5 bases). Germline CDR1 reads ENHRY; CDR2 reads SYGVKD. The length of the CDR3 is 15 residues. V lost 5 bases and J lost 2, with 14 bases in between. CDR3 in amino acids: CAISTSGTPTDTQYF. The CDR3 DNA reads as TGTGCCATCAGTACCAGCGGTACCCCCACAGATACGCAGTATTTT.

The CDR3 reads CASSAEDGYNQPQHF. The CDR3 nucleotides read TGCGCCAGCAGCGCGGAAGACGGATACAATCAGCCCCAGCATTTT. J is TRBJ1-5 and V is TRBV5-1; D gene uncertain. Trimming shortened V by 4 bases and J by 3 bases, and 14 bases separated the two germline ends. CDR1 is SGHRS, CDR2 YFSETQ, per germline. The CDR3 has 15 amino acids.

The chain joins TRBV7-2 to TRBJ2-5; 8 nucleotides match TRBD1. The trim removed 0 bases at V and 2 bases at J, leaving 8 bases unmatched. CDR1 is SGHTA, CDR2 FQGNSA, per germline. The CDR3 is made up of 17 amino acids. CDR3 loop: CASSLAFAGGLQETQYF. As DNA, the CDR3 is TGTGCCAGCAGCTTAGCGTTTGCAGGGGGCCTTCAAGAGACCCAGTACTTC.

The chain uses TRBV5-1 and TRBJ1-2; D may be TRBD1 (5 bases). V lost 1 base to trimming and J lost 3 bases, with 10 bases between them. This CDR3 region has 14 residues. CDR1 and CDR2 (germline): SGHRS, YFSETQ. The CDR3 bases are TGCGCCAGCAGCTTGATCCAGGGCCACTATGGCTACACCTTC. The encoded protein is CASSLIQGHYGYTF.

The J gene is TRBJ1-1, the V gene TRBV12-3 or TRBV12-4, with a possible D match to TRBD1 (5 bases). The CDR3 loop spans 13 amino acids. V dropped 6 bases and J dropped 3 bases, with 11 bases sitting between them. The CDR3 sequence is CASRKAGDTEAFF. Written as DNA, the CDR3 is TGTGCCAGCAGAAAGGCGGGGGACACTGAAGCTTTCTTT.

V is TRBV5-1 and J is TRBJ1-1; 8 bases line up with TRBD1. The CDR3 has 13 residues. The germline CDR1 and CDR2 sequences are SGHRS and YFSETQ. V dropped 1 base and J dropped 5; count of bases not matched to a gene: 1. The CDR3 sequence is CASSLTGGTEAFF. Written as DNA, the CDR3 is TGCGCCAGCAGCTTGACAGGGGGGACTGAAGCTTTCTTT.

The chain couples TRBV28 to TRBJ1-1; the match to TRBD1 covers 7 bases. Germline V gene lookup returns CDR1 MDHEN and CDR2 SYDVKM. The CDR3 totals 15 residues. With V trimmed by 10 bases and J by 10 bases, 21 bases remained unmatched. In nucleotides, the CDR3 is TGTGCCACCCTTAAATGGGGACAGAAACCCTTGGGAGCTTTCTTT. This sequence encodes CATLKWGQKPLGAFF.

The CDR3 loop is CASSPLGLATEQFF. In nucleotides, the CDR3 is TGTGCCAGCAGCCCCCTCGGACTAGCGACTGAGCAGTTCTTC. This rearrangement joins TRBV11-2 to TRBJ2-1, with 9 bases matching TRBD2. Germline V gene sequence: CDR1 SGHAT, CDR2 FQNNGV. The length of the CDR3 is 14 residues. J lost 9 bases, V lost 5 bases, and 8 bases had no gene match.

The CDR3 sequence is CASSPPSKKNTDTQYF. In nucleotides, the CDR3 is TGTGCCAGCTCACCACCTAGTAAGAAAAACACAGATACGCAGTATTTT. V gene TRBV18 combines with J gene TRBJ2-3; D not resolved. There are 16 residues in the CDR3. The V gene's germline CDR1 is KGHSH and CDR2 LQKENI. V dropped 0 bases and J dropped 2 bases, with 12 bases sitting between them.

This clone appeared a single time. The V and J genes are TRBV6-5 and TRBJ2-7, with 15 bases that match TRBD2. The germline V gene has CDR1 MNHEY and CDR2 SVGAGI. V was pared by 10 bases and J by 3 bases, with 7 bases of the junction left unmatched. The CDR3 has 15 amino acids. The CDR3 DNA reads as TGTGCCATCCCGGGACTAGCGGGAGGCCTCTACGAGCAGTACTTC. This translates into CAIPGLAGGLYEQYF.

The count of this clone is one. The chain links TRBV5-1 to TRBJ1-1; D is uncertain. The CDR3 spans 12 residues. V lost 5 bases, J lost 4 bases, and 9 bases lay in between. Germline V gene sequence: CDR1 SGHRS, CDR2 YFSETQ. In DNA form, the CDR3 reads TGCGCCAGCAGGAGGGAATCCACTGAAGCTTTCTTT. This translates into CASRRESTEAFF.